This record looks at one T cell receptor (beta chain) sequence and its context. This sample was included in a study of tumor and adjacent non-tumor tissue in lung cancer. Across the whole study: Patients were aged about 30 to 76, approximately ten men and roughly 5 women, stage I to III.

The template was RNA from unsorted bulk tissue. Trimming shortened V by 7 bases and J by 4 bases, and 19 bases separated the two germline ends. Germline assignment: CDR1 SQVTM and CDR2 ANQGSEA. The CDR3 spans 14 residues. A modified ARM-PCR protocol with three rounds of nested PCR amplified TCRbeta. TCRdb passed the multiplex PCR reads through MiXCR, listing each CDR3 protein once. Among approximately 68,000 distinct CDR3 sequences listed, around 73% were seen once. The sequenced sample consisted of lung tumor tissue. This sequence originates from a man aged 60-69 years with non-small cell lung cancer. V and J are TRBV29-1 and TRBJ1-1; no clear D. In DNA form, the CDR3 reads TGCAGCGGTGTGGATGAGGCGCGGGGCACTGAAGCTTTCTTT. This codes for CSGVDEARGTEAFF. The whole variable domain, remainder taken from reference TRBV29-1 and TRBJ1-1, is SAVISQKPSRDICQRGTSLTIQCQVDSQVTMMFWYRQQPGQSLTLIATANQGSEATYESGFVIDKFPISRPNLTFSTLTVSNMSPEDSSIYLCSGVDEARGTEAFFGQGTRLTVV.